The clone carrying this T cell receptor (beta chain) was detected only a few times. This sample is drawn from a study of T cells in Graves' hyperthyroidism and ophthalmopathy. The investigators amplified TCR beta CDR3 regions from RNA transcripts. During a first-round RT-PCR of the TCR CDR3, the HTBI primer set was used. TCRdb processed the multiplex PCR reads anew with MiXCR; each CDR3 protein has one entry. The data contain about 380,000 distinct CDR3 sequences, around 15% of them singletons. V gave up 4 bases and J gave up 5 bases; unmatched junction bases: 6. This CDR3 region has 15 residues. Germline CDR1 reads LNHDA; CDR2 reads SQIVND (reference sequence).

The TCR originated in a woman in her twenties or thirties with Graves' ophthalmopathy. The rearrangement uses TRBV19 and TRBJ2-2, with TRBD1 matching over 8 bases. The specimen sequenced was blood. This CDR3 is CASSTDRDPTGELFF. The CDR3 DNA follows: TGTGCCAGTAGTACGGACAGGGATCCTACCGGGGAGCTGTTTTTT.